This T cell receptor beta chain is drawn from a study of shared T cell receptors in the human thymus. This table comes from immunoSEQ multiplex PCR, and its TCRdb copy is limited to in-frame clones, with some not included. The data contain fewer than 700,000 clones, over 75% of them singletons. CDR3 size: 15 residues. Germline CDR1 LGHNA, CDR2 YNFKEQ. Trimming at V came to 5 bases and at J to 5 bases, leaving 11 bases not matched to a gene. These same data were also listed under a study on human thymus T cells.

The sequencing input was thymocytes. The V call is TRBV4-2, the J call TRBJ2-7; 8 nucleotides align to TRBD2. This receptor was identified in a boy under three years old with a congenital heart defect. This CDR3 is CASSLLREGGDEQYF. The CDR3 bases are TGTGCCAGCAGCTTGCTACGGGAGGGGGGGGACGAGCAGTACTTC.